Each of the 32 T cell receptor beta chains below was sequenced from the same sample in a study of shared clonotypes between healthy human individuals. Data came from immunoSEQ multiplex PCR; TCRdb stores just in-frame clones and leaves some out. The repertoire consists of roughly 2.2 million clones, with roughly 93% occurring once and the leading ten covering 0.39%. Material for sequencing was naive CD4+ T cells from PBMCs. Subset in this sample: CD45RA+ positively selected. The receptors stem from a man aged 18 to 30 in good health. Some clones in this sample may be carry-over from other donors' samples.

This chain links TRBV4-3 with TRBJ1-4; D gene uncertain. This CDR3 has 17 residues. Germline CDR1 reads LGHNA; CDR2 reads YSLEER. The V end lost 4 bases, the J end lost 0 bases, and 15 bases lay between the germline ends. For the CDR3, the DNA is TGCGCCAGCAGCCGGTCGACCCCCGGGGCAACTAATGAAAAACTGTTTTTT. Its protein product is CASSRSTPGATNEKLFF.

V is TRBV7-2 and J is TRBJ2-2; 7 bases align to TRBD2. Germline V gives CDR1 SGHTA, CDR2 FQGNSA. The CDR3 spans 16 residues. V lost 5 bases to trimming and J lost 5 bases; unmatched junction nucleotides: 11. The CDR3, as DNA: TGTGCCAGCAGCCTTGGGACGGGAGGATGGACCGGGGAGCTGTTTTTT. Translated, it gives CASSLGTGGWTGELFF.

CDR3 sequence: CASSAQGINTEAFF. For the CDR3, the DNA is TGTGCCAGCAGTGCCCAGGGAATCAACACTGAAGCTTTCTTT. The chain uses TRBV6-4 and TRBJ1-1; tentative D call: TRBD1 (5 bases). Germline loops: CDR1 MRHNA, CDR2 SNTAGT. This CDR3 has 14 amino acids. Trimming left V 4 bases short and J 2 bases short, with 11 bases between.

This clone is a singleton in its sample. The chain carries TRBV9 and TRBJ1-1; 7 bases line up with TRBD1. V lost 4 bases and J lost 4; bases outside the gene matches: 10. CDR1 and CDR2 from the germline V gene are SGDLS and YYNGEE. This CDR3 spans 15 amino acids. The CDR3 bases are TGTGCCAGCAGCCCGCAGACAGGGCGGTTCACTGAAGCTTTCTTT. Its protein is CASSPQTGRFTEAFF.

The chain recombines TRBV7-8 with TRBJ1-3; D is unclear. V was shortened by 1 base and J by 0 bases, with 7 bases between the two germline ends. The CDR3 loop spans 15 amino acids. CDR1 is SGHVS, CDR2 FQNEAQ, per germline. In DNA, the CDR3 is TGTGCCAGCAGCTTAGGGCCGAGCTCTGGAAACACCATATATTTT. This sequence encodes CASSLGPSSGNTIYF.

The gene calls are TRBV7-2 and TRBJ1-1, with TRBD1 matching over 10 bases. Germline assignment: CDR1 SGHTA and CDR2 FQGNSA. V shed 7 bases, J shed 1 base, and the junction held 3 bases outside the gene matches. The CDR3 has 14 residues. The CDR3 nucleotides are TGTGCCAGCACCAGGGACAGGGGGAACACTGAAGCTTTCTTT. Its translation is CASTRDRGNTEAFF. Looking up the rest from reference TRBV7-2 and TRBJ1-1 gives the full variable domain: GAGVSQSPSNKVTEKGKDVELRCDPISGHTALYWYRQSLGQGLEFLIYFQGNSAPDKSGLPSDRFSAERTGGSVSTLTIQRTQQEDSAVYLCASTRDRGNTEAFFGQGTRLTVV.

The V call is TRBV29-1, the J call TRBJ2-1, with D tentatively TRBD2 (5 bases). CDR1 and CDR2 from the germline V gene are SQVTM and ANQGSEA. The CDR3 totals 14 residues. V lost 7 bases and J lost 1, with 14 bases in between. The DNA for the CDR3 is TGCAGCGCACCGGCCGGGGTGTCCTACAATGAGCAGTTCTTC. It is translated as CSAPAGVSYNEQFF.

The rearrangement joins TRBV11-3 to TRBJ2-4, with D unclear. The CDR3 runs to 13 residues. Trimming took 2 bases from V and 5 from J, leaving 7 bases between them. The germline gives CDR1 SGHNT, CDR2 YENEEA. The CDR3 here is CASSLNQENIQYF. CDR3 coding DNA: TGTGCCAGCAGCTTAAATCAAGAAAACATTCAGTACTTC.

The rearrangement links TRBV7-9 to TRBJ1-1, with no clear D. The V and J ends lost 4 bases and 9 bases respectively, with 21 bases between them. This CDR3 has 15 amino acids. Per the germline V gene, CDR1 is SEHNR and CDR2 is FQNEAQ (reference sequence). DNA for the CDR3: TGTGCCAGCAGCTCGCCCCCTCAGTCGGCCGAAAAAGCTTTCTTT. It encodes CASSSPPQSAEKAFF.

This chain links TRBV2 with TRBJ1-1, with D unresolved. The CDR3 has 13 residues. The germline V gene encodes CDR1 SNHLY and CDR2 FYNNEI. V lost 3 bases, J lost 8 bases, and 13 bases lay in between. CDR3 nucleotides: TGTGCCAGCAGTGATTTTTTGCGAGGAGAAGCTTTCTTT. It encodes CASSDFLRGEAFF.

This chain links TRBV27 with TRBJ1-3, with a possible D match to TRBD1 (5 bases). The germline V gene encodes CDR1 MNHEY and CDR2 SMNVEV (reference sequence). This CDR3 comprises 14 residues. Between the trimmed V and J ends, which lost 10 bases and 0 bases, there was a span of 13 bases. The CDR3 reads CATKARASGNTIYF. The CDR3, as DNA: TGTGCCACTAAGGCCAGGGCCTCTGGAAACACCATATATTTT.

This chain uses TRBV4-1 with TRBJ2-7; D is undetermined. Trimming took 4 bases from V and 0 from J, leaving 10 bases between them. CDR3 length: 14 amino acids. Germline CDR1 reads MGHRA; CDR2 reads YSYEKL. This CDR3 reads CASSRAPSSYEQYF. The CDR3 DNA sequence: TGCGCCAGCAGCCGGGCCCCCAGCTCCTACGAGCAGTACTTC.

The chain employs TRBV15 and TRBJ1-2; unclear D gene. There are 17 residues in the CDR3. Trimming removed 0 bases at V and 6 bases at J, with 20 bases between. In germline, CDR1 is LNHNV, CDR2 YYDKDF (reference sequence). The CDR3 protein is CATSRERPGAPTHGYTF. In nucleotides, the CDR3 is TGTGCCACCAGCAGAGAAAGACCCGGCGCACCCACCCATGGCTACACCTTC.

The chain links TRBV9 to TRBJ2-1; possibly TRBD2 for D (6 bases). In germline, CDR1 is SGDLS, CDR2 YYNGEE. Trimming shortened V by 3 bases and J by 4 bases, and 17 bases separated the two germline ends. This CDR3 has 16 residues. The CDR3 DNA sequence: TGTGCCAGCAGCGGGCCCCGCGCGGGGCAATACAATGAGCAGTTCTTC. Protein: CASSGPRAGQYNEQFF.

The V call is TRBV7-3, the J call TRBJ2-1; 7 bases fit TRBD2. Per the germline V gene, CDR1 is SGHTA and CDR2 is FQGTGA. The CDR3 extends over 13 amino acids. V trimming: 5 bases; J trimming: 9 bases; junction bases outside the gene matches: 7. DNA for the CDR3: TGTGCCAGCAGCCCTACTAGCGAAGGTGAGCAGTTCTTC. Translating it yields CASSPTSEGEQFF.

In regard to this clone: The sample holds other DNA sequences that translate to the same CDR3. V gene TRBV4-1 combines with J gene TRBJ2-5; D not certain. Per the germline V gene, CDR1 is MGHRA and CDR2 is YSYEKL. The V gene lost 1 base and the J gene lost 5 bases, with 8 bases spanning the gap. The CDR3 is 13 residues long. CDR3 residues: CASSQGRVETQYF. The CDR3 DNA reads TGCGCCAGCAGCCAAGGGCGAGTGGAGACCCAGTACTTC.

This CDR3 is CASSFSASGTETQYF. The CDR3 coding sequence is TGTGCCAGCAGCTTTTCTGCTAGCGGGACGGAGACCCAGTACTTC. The chain recombines TRBV7-2 with TRBJ2-5; 9 positions match TRBD2. Germline V lookup: CDR1 SGHTA, CDR2 FQGNSA. The CDR3 is made up of 15 amino acids. V was clipped by 3 bases and J by 5 bases; unmatched bases: 7. The full variable domain, its missing parts supplied by reference TRBV7-2 and TRBJ2-5, is GAGVSQSPSNKVTEKGKDVELRCDPISGHTALYWYRQSLGQGLEFLIYFQGNSAPDKSGLPSDRFSAERTGGSVSTLTIQRTQQEDSAVYLCASSFSASGTETQYFGPGTRLLVL.

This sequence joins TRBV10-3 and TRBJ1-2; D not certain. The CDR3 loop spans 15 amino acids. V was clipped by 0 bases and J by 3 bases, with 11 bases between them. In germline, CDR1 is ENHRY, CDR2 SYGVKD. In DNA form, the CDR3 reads TGTGCCATCAGTGAGTCGGATGGGCGTGACTATGGCTACACCTTC. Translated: CAISESDGRDYGYTF.

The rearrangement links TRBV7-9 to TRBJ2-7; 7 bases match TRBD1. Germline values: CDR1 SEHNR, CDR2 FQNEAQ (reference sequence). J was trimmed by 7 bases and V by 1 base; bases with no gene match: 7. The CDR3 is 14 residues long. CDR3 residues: CASSLVTGLGEQYF. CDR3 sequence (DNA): TGTGCCAGCAGCTTAGTGACAGGGCTGGGGGAGCAGTACTTC.

CDR3: CASSISVDTQYF. Written as DNA, the CDR3 is TGTGCCAGTAGTATATCGGTGGATACGCAGTATTTT. The rearrangement links TRBV19 to TRBJ2-3, with D uncertain. Germline assignment: CDR1 LNHDA and CDR2 SQIVND (reference sequence). V was pared by 2 bases and J by 6 bases, with 6 bases between. CDR3 length equals 12 residues.

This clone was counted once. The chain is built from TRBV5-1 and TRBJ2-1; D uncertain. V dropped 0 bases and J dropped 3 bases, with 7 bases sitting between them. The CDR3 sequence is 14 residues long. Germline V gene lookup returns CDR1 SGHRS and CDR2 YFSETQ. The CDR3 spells CASSLASVYNEQFF. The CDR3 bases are TGCGCCAGCAGCTTGGCCTCGGTCTACAATGAGCAGTTCTTC. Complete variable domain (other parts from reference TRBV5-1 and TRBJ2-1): KAGVTQTPRYLIKTRGQQVTLSCSPISGHRSVSWYQQTPGQGLQFLFEYFSETQRNKGNFPGRFSGRQFSNSRSEMNVSTLELGDSALYLCASSLASVYNEQFFGPGTRLTVL.

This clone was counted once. The CDR3 DNA reads TGTGCCAGCAGCCGGCCGGGACAAACGAACACCGGGGAGCTGTTTTTT. It specifies CASSRPGQTNTGELFF. The chain combines TRBV5-6 with TRBJ2-2; D is perhaps TRBD1 (6 bases). Trimming shortened V by 4 bases and J by 0 bases, and 13 bases separated the two germline ends. The germline gives CDR1 SGHDT, CDR2 YYEEEE. The CDR3 is 16 residues long.

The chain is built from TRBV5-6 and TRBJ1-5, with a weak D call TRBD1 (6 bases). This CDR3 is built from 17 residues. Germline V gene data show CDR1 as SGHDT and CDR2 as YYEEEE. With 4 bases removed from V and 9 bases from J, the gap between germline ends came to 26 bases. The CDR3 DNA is TGTGCCAGCAGCCAGAGTGGGGGGGCGCGGGTAAGTCGGCCCCAGCATTTT. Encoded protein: CASSQSGGARVSRPQHF.

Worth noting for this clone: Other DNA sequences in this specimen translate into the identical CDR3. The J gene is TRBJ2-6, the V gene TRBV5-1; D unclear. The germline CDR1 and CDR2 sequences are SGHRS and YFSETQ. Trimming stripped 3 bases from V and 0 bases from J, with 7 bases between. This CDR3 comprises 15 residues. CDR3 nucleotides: TGCGCCAGCAGCTCGGACGGCTCTGGGGCCAACGTCCTGACTTTC. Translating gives CASSSDGSGANVLTF. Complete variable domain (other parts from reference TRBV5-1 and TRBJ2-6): KAGVTQTPRYLIKTRGQQVTLSCSPISGHRSVSWYQQTPGQGLQFLFEYFSETQRNKGNFPGRFSGRQFSNSRSEMNVSTLELGDSALYLCASSSDGSGANVLTFGAGSRLTVL.

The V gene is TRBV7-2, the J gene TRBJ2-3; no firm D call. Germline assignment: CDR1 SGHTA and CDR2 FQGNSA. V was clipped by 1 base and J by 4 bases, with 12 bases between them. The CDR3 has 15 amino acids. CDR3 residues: CASSLGVGFSDTQYF. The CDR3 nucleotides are TGTGCCAGCAGCTTAGGGGTAGGGTTTTCAGATACGCAGTATTTT.

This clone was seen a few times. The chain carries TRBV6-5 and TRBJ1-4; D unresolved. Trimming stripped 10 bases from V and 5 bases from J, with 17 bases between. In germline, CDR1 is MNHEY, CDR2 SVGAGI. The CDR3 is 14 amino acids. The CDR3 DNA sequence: TGTGCCACCAGGTCGGGAGGCCCGAATGAAAAACTGTTTTTT. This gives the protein CATRSGGPNEKLFF.

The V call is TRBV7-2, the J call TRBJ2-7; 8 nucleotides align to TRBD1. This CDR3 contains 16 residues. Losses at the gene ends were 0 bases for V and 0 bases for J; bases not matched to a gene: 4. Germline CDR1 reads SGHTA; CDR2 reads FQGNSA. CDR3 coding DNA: TGTGCCAGCAGCTTAGCTCAGGGGGCCTACTCCTACGAGCAGTACTTC. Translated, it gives CASSLAQGAYSYEQYF.

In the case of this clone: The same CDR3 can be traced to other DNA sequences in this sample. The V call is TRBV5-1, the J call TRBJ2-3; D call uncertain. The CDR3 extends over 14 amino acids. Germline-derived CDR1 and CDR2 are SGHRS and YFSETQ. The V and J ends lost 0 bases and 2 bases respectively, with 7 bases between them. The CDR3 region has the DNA TGCGCCAGCAGCTTGGGCAGGTCCACAGATACGCAGTATTTT. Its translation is CASSLGRSTDTQYF.

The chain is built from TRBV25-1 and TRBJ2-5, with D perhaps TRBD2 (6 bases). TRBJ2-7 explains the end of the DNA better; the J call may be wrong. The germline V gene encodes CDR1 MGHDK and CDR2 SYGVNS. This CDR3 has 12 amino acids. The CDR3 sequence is CASGWEVYEQYF. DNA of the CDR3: TGTGCCAGCGGCTGGGAGGTCTACGAGCAGTACTTC.

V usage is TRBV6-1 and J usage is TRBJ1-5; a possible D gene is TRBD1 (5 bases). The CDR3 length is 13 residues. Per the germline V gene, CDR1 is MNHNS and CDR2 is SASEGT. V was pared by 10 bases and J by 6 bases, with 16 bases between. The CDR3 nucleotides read TGTGCCACAGGAGGGACGCTAGTTCAGCCCCAGCATTTT. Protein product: CATGGTLVQPQHF.

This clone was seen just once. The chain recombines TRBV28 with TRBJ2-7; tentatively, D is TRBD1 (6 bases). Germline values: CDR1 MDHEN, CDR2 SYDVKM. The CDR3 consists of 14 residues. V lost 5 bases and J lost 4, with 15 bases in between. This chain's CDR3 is CASSRTDGGYEQYF. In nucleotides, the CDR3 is TGTGCCAGCAGTCGGACAGATGGAGGATACGAGCAGTACTTC.

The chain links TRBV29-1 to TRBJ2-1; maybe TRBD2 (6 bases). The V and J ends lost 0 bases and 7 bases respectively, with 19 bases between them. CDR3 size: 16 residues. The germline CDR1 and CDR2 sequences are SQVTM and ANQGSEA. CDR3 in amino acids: CSVEDWASAFGNEQFF. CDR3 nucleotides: TGCAGCGTTGAAGATTGGGCTAGCGCTTTCGGGAATGAGCAGTTCTTC.